This TCR beta chain was sequenced during a study of shared clonotypes between healthy human individuals. Overall study context: Participating donors consisted of a couple of women and a few men aged 18 to 49.

Trimming cost V 3 bases and J 0 bases, with 12 bases left between them. Germline V gene lookup returns CDR1 ENHRY and CDR2 SYGVKD. The CDR3 totals 15 residues. There are a few counts of this clone. Its antigen is not known. Study-wide results and limits: Represented diversity (both genetic and exposure-history) was limited by the small number of donors. Sharing of clonotypes among donors was expected to vary with sequencing depth.

Across several immunoSEQ plates, the genomic DNA of each subset was split evenly. Assay: immunoSEQ multiplex PCR; the TCRdb copy retains only in-frame clones and omits some. Found here are about 480,000 clones, 60% to 80% of them singletons; the top ten hold 9.5% to 15%. The V call is TRBV10-3, the J call TRBJ2-7, with D perhaps TRBD1 (7 bases). This TCR was recovered from a woman in her thirties or forties in good health. Some clones in this sample may be carry-over from other donors' samples. The source material was PBMCs. The CDR3 bases are TGTGCCATCAGTGACCCAGGGGGAGGCTCCTACGAGCAGTACTTC. Translated: CAISDPGGGSYEQYF.